This T cell receptor beta chain was sequenced for a study of cytomegalovirus exposure and HLA in healthy donors. From germline, CDR1 is SQVTM and CDR2 ANQGSEA. This CDR3 has 16 residues. Unmatched junction bases numbered 16, after V lost 6 bases and J lost 6 bases. The PCR had 60 Vbeta and 13 Jbeta primers. Measured with immunoSEQ multiplex PCR; TCRdb has only the in-frame clones, and not every one. The data contain 150,000 to 200,000 clones, approximately 80% of them singletons. The receptor was isolated from a woman aged 18-29 years in good health and CMV-seropositive. What was sequenced was PBMCs. The genes are TRBV29-1 and TRBJ1-2; 10 positions agree with TRBD1. This CDR3 is CSVTSTLGQGVNGYTF. CDR3 sequence (DNA): TGCAGCGTAACCTCTACCCTTGGACAGGGGGTTAATGGCTACACCTTC.